What follows are 7 T cell receptor beta chains derived from one specimen sequenced in a study of glioma-infiltrating T cells after dendritic cell vaccination. Repertoires were generated with immunoSEQ multiplex PCR, while TCRdb's copy carries only in-frame clones and drops some. The table records under 40,000 clones, roughly nine tenths of them present only once. Sample: blood, taken before dendritic cell vaccination. The source of these receptors is a human donor with glioblastoma.

With respect to this clone: The junction departs from the called germline gene at one end, perhaps through a read error. CDR3 coding DNA: TGTGCCAGTAGTATCCAGGCCTATAATTCACCCCTCCGCTTT. Translating it yields CASSIQAYNSPLRF. V usage is TRBV19 and J usage is TRBJ1-6, with D unclear. CDR3 length equals 14 residues. The germline gives CDR1 LNHDA, CDR2 SQIVND (reference sequence).

V usage is TRBV15 and J usage is TRBJ1-4; D ambiguous. The V end lost 0 bases, the J end lost 7 bases, and 15 bases lay between the germline ends. The CDR3 extends over 16 amino acids. CDR1 and CDR2 (germline): LNHNV, YYDKDF (reference sequence). In DNA, the CDR3 is TGTGCCACCAGCAGAGATATTTTCACAGCCCCTGAAAAACTGTTTTTT. Translating gives CATSRDIFTAPEKLFF.

The chain combines TRBV27 with TRBJ2-7; 7 bases map to TRBD1. Germline values: CDR1 MNHEY, CDR2 SMNVEV (reference sequence). The CDR3 sequence is 15 residues long. J was trimmed by 4 bases and V by 2 bases; bases with no gene match: 8. The CDR3 DNA reads TGTGCCAGCAGTTTAGGGTCAGGGGGTGGGTACGAGCAGTACTTC. Translated: CASSLGSGGGYEQYF.

The rearrangement joins TRBV25-1 to TRBJ2-1, with a weak D call TRBD1 (6 bases). V was shortened by 5 bases and J by 9 bases, with 23 bases between the two germline ends. Looked up from germline, CDR1 is MGHDK and CDR2 is SYGVNS. The CDR3 contains 16 residues. CDR3 amino acids: CASSPNGRGASGEQFF. CDR3 nucleotide sequence: TGTGCCAGCAGTCCAAACGGCAGGGGAGCTTCGGGTGAGCAGTTCTTC.

The chain couples TRBV11-2 to TRBJ2-1; 10 bases are shared with TRBD2. V lost 5 bases, J lost 6 bases, and 7 bases stayed unmatched. This CDR3 has 15 residues. Per the germline V gene, CDR1 is SGHAT and CDR2 is FQNNGV. CDR3 DNA sequence: TGTGCCAGCAGCAATACTAGCGGGGTCGCCAATGAGCAGTTCTTC. Translation gives CASSNTSGVANEQFF.

The chain joins TRBV6-6 to TRBJ1-2, with a weak D call TRBD1 (5 bases). Per the germline V gene, CDR1 is MNHNY and CDR2 is SVGAGI (reference sequence). CDR3 length: 11 amino acids. V lost 4 bases to trimming and J lost 10 bases, with 10 bases between them. The CDR3 spells CASSLSGYYTF. In DNA form, the CDR3 reads TGTGCCAGCAGTTTGTCAGGGTACTACACCTTC.

The chain combines TRBV7-2 with TRBJ2-1; 9 bases map to TRBD2. The germline V gene has CDR1 SGHTA and CDR2 FQGNSA. The CDR3 sequence is 18 residues long. Trimming took 1 base from V and 0 from J; bases not matched to a gene: 7. This CDR3 reads CASSLELAGPSSYNEQFF. The CDR3 DNA sequence: TGTGCCAGCAGCTTAGAGCTAGCGGGGCCCAGCTCCTACAATGAGCAGTTCTTC.